These 28 T cell receptor gamma chains were all obtained from the same sample, sequenced in a study of gamma-delta T cells after stem cell transplantation (dated by TCRdb to 2015 to 2016). Libraries were built with RT-PCR. The sequencer was an Illumina MiSeq. TCRdb called clones from the public reads with CATT, and repeated DNA sequences were later combined into one row. Present in this sample are 700 to 850 gamma-chain clones, 4.5% to 7% of which were seen just once. The ten largest clones take up about 54% of the sample. The sample was gamma-delta T cells. The receptor set was obtained from a human donor. It is not recorded whose cells these are; they may come from a transplant donor.

This clone is labeled large. In the same sample, other DNA sequences code for this CDR3. The chain joins TRGV9 to TRGJP. The CDR3 sequence is 16 residues long. V lost 2 bases and J lost 4; bases outside the gene matches: 2. The germline gives CDR1 GITISATS, CDR2 ISYDGTV (reference sequence). CDR3 residues: CALWEAQELGKKIKVF. CDR3 sequence (DNA): TGTGCCTTGTGGGAGGCCCAAGAGTTGGGCAAAAAAATCAAGGTATTT.

This clone was seen a few times. The sample holds other DNA sequences that translate to the same CDR3. This chain joins TRGV9 and TRGJP. Germline CDR1 reads GITISATS; CDR2 reads ISYDGTV (reference sequence). The CDR3 is 15 amino acids. V lost 5 bases to trimming and J lost 7 bases; unmatched junction nucleotides: 5. The chain's CDR3 is CALWGEELGKKIKVF. The CDR3 DNA follows: TGTGCCTTGTGGGGGGAGGAGTTGGGCAAAAAAATCAAGGTATTT.

The J gene is TRGJP, the V gene TRGV9. The germline V gene has CDR1 GITISATS and CDR2 ISYDGTV (reference sequence). V lost 2 bases to trimming and J lost 12 bases; unmatched junction nucleotides: 10. The CDR3 consists of 16 residues. CDR3 protein: CALWEAPSGGKKIKVF. In nucleotides, the CDR3 is TGTGCCTTGTGGGAGGCCCCGAGTGGGGGCAAAAAAATCAAGGTATTT.

This clone has only a few counts. This chain joins TRGV9 and TRGJP. This CDR3 comprises 22 residues. Germline CDR1 reads GITISATS; CDR2 reads ISYDGTV (reference sequence). With V trimmed by 1 base and J by 4 bases, 19 bases remained unmatched. The CDR3 sequence is CALWEVQGAPTLQELGKKIKVF. CDR3 sequence (DNA): TGTGCCTTGTGGGAGGTTCAAGGAGCGCCGACCTTACAAGAGTTGGGCAAAAAAATCAAGGTATTT.

Comments on this clone: For this DNA, TCRdb reports the protein of a much larger clone, which diverges at residue 3, most likely from a read error; the protein presented here is translated directly from the DNA. The chain uses TRGV3 and TRGJ1 or TRGJ2. Germline CDR1 and CDR2: VTNTFY and YDVSTARD (reference sequence). The CDR3 totals 15 residues. In nucleotides, the CDR3 is TGTGCCTCCTGGGACAGGCCGTTGGGTTATTATAAGAAACTCTTT. It encodes CASWDRPLGYYKKLF.

In its sample, this clone is large. This rearrangement joins TRGV3 to TRGJ1 or TRGJ2. The CDR3 runs to 9 residues. Unmatched junction bases numbered 14, after V lost 12 bases and J lost 15 bases. The V gene's germline CDR1 is VTNTFY and CDR2 YDVSTARD (reference sequence). The CDR3 spells CAPPMYRLF. The CDR3 DNA follows: TGTGCCCCCCCTATGTATAGACTCTTT.

This clone is large. The sample has other DNA sequences that encode this CDR3 too. J is TRGJP and V is TRGV9. The CDR3 is 22 residues long. The junction had 19 bases not matched to a gene; V was cut back by 1 base and J by 4 bases. Germline lookup yields CDR1 GITISATS and CDR2 ISYDGTV (reference sequence). The chain's CDR3 is CALWEVQGTPTLQELGKKIKVF. The CDR3 DNA sequence: TGTGCCTTGTGGGAGGTTCAAGGAACACCGACCTTACAAGAGTTGGGCAAAAAAATCAAGGTATTT.

This clone is termed medium-sized (0.01 to 0.1%). It may be a read error: a sequence one base away is much more abundant. The same CDR3 is also encoded by other DNA sequences in this sample. J is TRGJP and V is TRGV9. The V gene end was trimmed by 0 bases and the J gene end by 3 bases; junction bases not matched to a gene: 2. CDR1 is GITISATS and CDR2 is ISYDGTV in the germline V gene (reference sequence). CDR3 length equals 17 residues. The CDR3 region has the DNA TGTGCCTTGTGGGAGGTGCAGCAAGAGTTGGGCAAAAAAATCAAGGTATTT. Translated: CALWEVQQELGKKIKVF.

This clone was counted only a few times. This may stem from a read error, because a much larger clone lies one nucleotide away. Distinct nucleotide sequences in the sample also encode this CDR3. The rearrangement uses TRGV9 and TRGJP. Germline CDR1 and CDR2: GITISATS and ISYDGTV (reference sequence). The CDR3 contains 17 residues. As DNA, the CDR3 is TGTGCCTTGTGGGAGCTACGCTTTGGGTTGGGAAAAAAAATCAAGGTATTT. It encodes CALWELRFGLGKKIKVF.

This clone was found a few times. The protein given by TCRdb reflects a much larger clone and differs at residue 7 from this DNA's translation, likely from a read error; the protein shown is the DNA's translation. The chain has TRGV9 and TRGJ1 or TRGJ2. V lost 3 bases to trimming and J lost 6 bases; unmatched junction nucleotides: 2. Germline V gene lookup returns CDR1 GITISATS and CDR2 ISYDGTV (reference sequence). This CDR3 comprises 11 residues. The CDR3 nucleotides are TGTGCCTTGTGGGAGACTTATAAGAAACTCTTT. This sequence encodes CALWETYKKLF.

Worth noting for this clone: The protein in TCRdb stems from a much larger clone and differs at residue 5 from this DNA's translation, likely a read error; here the protein is translated from the DNA. The DNA for the CDR3 is TGTGCCTTGTGGGACGCACAAGAGTTGGGCAAAAAAATCAAGGTATTT. Amino acid sequence: CALWDAQELGKKIKVF. The genes are TRGV9 and TRGJP. The CDR3 has 16 residues. Unmatched junction bases numbered 4, after V lost 4 bases and J lost 4 bases. Germline V gives CDR1 GITISATS, CDR2 ISYDGTV (reference sequence).

This clone is deemed large. This sequence is one base from a far larger clone and is likely a read error. Additional DNA sequences in this sample encode the identical CDR3. This chain connects TRGV9 to TRGJP. CDR3 length: 16 residues. CDR1 and CDR2 from the germline V gene are GITISATS and ISYDGTV (reference sequence). Trimming took 3 bases from V and 3 from J; bases not matched to a gene: 2. CDR3 nucleotides: TGTGCCTTGTGGGAGCTGCAAGAGTTGGGCAAAAAAATCAAGGTATTT. It specifies CALWELQELGKKIKVF.

This clone was seen a handful of times. The chain has TRGV9 and TRGJ1 or TRGJ2. V lost 0 bases and J lost 7; bases outside the gene matches: 12. Germline CDR1 is GITISATS and CDR2 is ISYDGTV (reference sequence). This CDR3 has 15 amino acids. This CDR3 reads CALWEVRAPGYKKLF. CDR3 sequence (DNA): TGTGCCTTGTGGGAGGTGCGTGCTCCTGGGTATAAGAAACTCTTT.

Within the sample, this clone is large. The same CDR3 is also encoded by other DNA sequences in this sample. This chain links TRGV9 with TRGJ1 or TRGJ2. Germline assignment: CDR1 GITISATS and CDR2 ISYDGTV (reference sequence). CDR3 length: 13 residues. V lost 0 bases to trimming and J lost 6 bases; unmatched junction nucleotides: 5. The CDR3 coding sequence is TGTGCCTTGTGGGAGGTGCATAGTTATAAGAAACTCTTT. Amino acid sequence: CALWEVHSYKKLF.

This clone is medium-sized. The chain has TRGV2 and TRGJ1 or TRGJ2. Per germline, CDR1 EGSNGY and CDR2 YDSYNSKV. The CDR3 is 15 amino acids. V gave up 1 base and J gave up 0 bases; unmatched junction bases: 6. The CDR3 coding sequence is TGTGCCACCTGGGACGGCCCGACGAATTATTATAAGAAACTCTTT. Amino acids: CATWDGPTNYYKKLF.

Notes on this clone: TCRdb's listed protein matches a much larger clone and diverges from this DNA's translation at residue 5, likely through a read error; the protein shown comes from the DNA. The chain carries TRGV9 and TRGJP. The germline V gene has CDR1 GITISATS and CDR2 ISYDGTV (reference sequence). This CDR3 region has 16 residues. The CDR3 region is CALWKVGELGKKIKVF. The CDR3 DNA reads TGTGCCTTGTGGAAGGTGGGAGAGTTGGGCAAAAAAATCAAGGTATTT.

This clone was recorded a few times. TCRdb lists the protein of a much larger clone for this DNA, which differs at residue 6, so this is likely a read error; the protein given here is translated from the DNA itself. The chain combines TRGV9 with TRGJP. Germline V CDR1 and CDR2: GITISATS, ISYDGTV (reference sequence). The V segment lost 2 bases and the J segment 6 bases; nucleotides outside the gene matches: 4. This CDR3 spans 16 amino acids. CDR3 sequence: CALWEAGELGKKIKVF. CDR3 coding DNA: TGTGCCTTGTGGGAGGCGGGAGAGTTGGGCAAAAAAATCAAGGTATTT.

This clone was observed a few times. The chain combines TRGV9 with TRGJP. The CDR3 has 17 amino acids. With V trimmed by 0 bases and J by 5 bases, 4 bases remained unmatched. Per the germline V gene, CDR1 is GITISATS and CDR2 is ISYDGTV (reference sequence). This CDR3 is CALWEVQKELGKKIKVF. The CDR3 region has the DNA TGTGCCTTGTGGGAGGTGCAGAAAGAGTTGGGCAAAAAAATCAAGGTATTT.

This clone is categorized as medium-sized (0.01 to 0.1%). The sample carries other DNA sequences with the same CDR3. V gene TRGV9 combines with J gene TRGJP. Trimming at V came to 0 bases and at J to 7 bases, leaving 6 bases not matched to a gene. Germline CDR1 GITISATS, CDR2 ISYDGTV (reference sequence). There are 17 residues in the CDR3. The CDR3 coding sequence is TGTGCCTTGTGGGAGGTGCAGCGGGAGTTGGGCAAAAAAATCAAGGTATTT. Translating it yields CALWEVQRELGKKIKVF.

The V gene is TRGV3, the J gene TRGJP2. The CDR3 loop spans 15 amino acids. Germline-derived CDR1 and CDR2 are VTNTFY and YDVSTARD (reference sequence). V shed 5 bases and J 0 bases; nucleotides not matched to a gene: 6. CDR3 nucleotides: TGTGCCACCTGGGCCCCTTATAGTAGTGATTGGATCAAGACGTTT. Protein: CATWAPYSSDWIKTF.

There are a few counts of this clone. One base separates it from a far larger clone, so it is likely a read error. In the same sample, other DNA sequences code for this CDR3. This chain links TRGV9 with TRGJP. The CDR3 is 17 amino acids. V lost 0 bases, J lost 5 bases, and 4 bases stayed unmatched. The germline V gene has CDR1 GITISATS and CDR2 ISYDGTV (reference sequence). The CDR3 DNA reads as TGTGCCTTGTGGGAGGTGCACGAAGAGTTGGGCAAAAAAATCAAGGTATTT. Translating it yields CALWEVHEELGKKIKVF.

Concerning this clone itself: A far larger clone lies a single base away; this is likely a read error. This CDR3 is also generated by other DNA sequences in the sample. The chain recombines TRGV9 with TRGJP. The CDR3 contains 16 residues. Per the germline V gene, CDR1 is GITISATS and CDR2 is ISYDGTV (reference sequence). DNA for the CDR3: TGTGCCTTGTGGGAGGTGGGAGAGTTGGGCAAGAAAATCAAGGTATTT. Its translation: CALWEVGELGKKIKVF.

This clone is judged medium-sized. Other DNA sequences within the sample encode an identical CDR3. This rearrangement joins TRGV9 to TRGJ1 or TRGJ2. The CDR3 covers 13 residues. V was pared by 2 bases and J by 6 bases, with 7 bases of the junction left unmatched. From germline, CDR1 is GITISATS and CDR2 ISYDGTV (reference sequence). CDR3 nucleotides: TGTGCCTTGTGGGAGGGCCTACGTTATAAGAAACTCTTT. It translates to CALWEGLRYKKLF.

Within the sample, this clone is medium-sized. This sample also contains other DNA sequences that code for the same CDR3. V is TRGV9 and J is TRGJP. V lost 4 bases, J lost 4 bases, and 1 base stayed unmatched. From germline, CDR1 is GITISATS and CDR2 ISYDGTV (reference sequence). There are 15 residues in the CDR3. The DNA for the CDR3 is TGTGCCTTGTGGGAACAAGAGTTGGGCAAAAAAATCAAGGTATTT. Translated: CALWEQELGKKIKVF.

Remarks on this clone: TCRdb has a much larger clone's protein, which differs at residue 13 from the translation of this DNA, likely because of a read error; what is shown is the protein translated from the DNA. The chain recombines TRGV9 with TRGJP. The CDR3 loop spans 16 amino acids. Per germline, CDR1 GITISATS and CDR2 ISYDGTV (reference sequence). As DNA, the CDR3 is TGTGCCTTGTGGGAGGTGGTCAAGTTGGGCAAAAAAACCAAGGTATTT. Translation gives CALWEVVKLGKKTKVF.

By share of the sample, this clone is medium-sized. The V and J genes are TRGV9 and TRGJP. The CDR3 has 17 amino acids. The V and J ends lost 4 bases and 4 bases, in that order; junction bases with no gene match: 7. Looked up from germline, CDR1 is GITISATS and CDR2 is ISYDGTV (reference sequence). CDR3 nucleotides: TGTGCCTTGTGGGACCGAGCACAAGAGTTGGGCAAAAAAATCAAGGTATTT. The encoded protein is CALWDRAQELGKKIKVF.

Of note for this clone: A much larger clone is a single base away; this may be a read error. Other DNA variants within this sample encode the same CDR3. The V and J genes are TRGV9 and TRGJP. Looked up from germline, CDR1 is GITISATS and CDR2 is ISYDGTV (reference sequence). CDR3 size: 20 residues. CDR3 loop: CALWGTKRSHQELGKKIKVF. DNA for the CDR3: TGTGCCCTGTGGGGCACCAAAAGATCCCACCAAGAGTTGGGCAAAAAAATCAAGGTATTT.

This clone was seen only a few times. It differs at one base from a far larger clone, so likely a read error. This sequence joins TRGV8 and TRGJP2. CDR3 length equals 13 residues. CDR1 and CDR2 (germline): VENAVY, YDSYNSRV. The CDR3 loop is CATWDLSDWVKTF. CDR3 coding DNA: TGTGCCACCTGGGATCTGAGTGATTGGGTCAAGACGTTT.